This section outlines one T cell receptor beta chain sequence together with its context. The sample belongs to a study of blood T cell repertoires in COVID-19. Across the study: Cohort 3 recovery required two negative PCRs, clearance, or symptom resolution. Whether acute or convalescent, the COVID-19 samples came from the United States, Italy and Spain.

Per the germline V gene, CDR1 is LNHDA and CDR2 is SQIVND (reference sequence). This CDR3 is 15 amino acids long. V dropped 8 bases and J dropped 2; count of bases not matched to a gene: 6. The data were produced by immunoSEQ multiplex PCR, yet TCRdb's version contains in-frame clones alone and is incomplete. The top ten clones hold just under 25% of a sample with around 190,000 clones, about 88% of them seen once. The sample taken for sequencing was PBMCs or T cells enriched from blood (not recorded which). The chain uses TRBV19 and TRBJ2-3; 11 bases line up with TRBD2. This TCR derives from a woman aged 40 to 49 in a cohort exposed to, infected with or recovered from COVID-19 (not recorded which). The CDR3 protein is CASSQTSGDTDTQYF. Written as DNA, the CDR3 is TGTGCCAGTTCCCAGACTAGCGGGGACACAGATACGCAGTATTTT.